This T cell receptor (beta chain) was observed in a study of T cell responses to AZD1222 COVID-19 vaccine. Broader study findings: Most donors were white British and more were female, and clonal diversity was possibly underestimated. The study found Spike-specific TCR breadth and depth rose after two AZD1222 doses.

Measured with immunoSEQ multiplex PCR; TCRdb has only the in-frame clones, and not every one. The sample yields roughly 140,000 clones, approximately 90% seen once. With V trimmed by 3 bases and J by 7 bases, 12 bases remained unmatched. CDR1 is MGHRA and CDR2 is YSYEKL in the germline V gene. The CDR3 runs to 16 residues. Note on this clone: What it recognizes is unknown.

Both about-4-week and about-12-week second-dose recipients were combined. The chain links TRBV4-1 to TRBJ1-2; TRBD1 matches at 9 bases. The sequence derives from an adult who received the AZD1222 COVID-19 vaccine. This material consisted of peripheral blood, taken 28 days after the second AZD1222 dose. The CDR3 sequence is CASSQVGGTGKGGYTF. The CDR3, as DNA: TGCGCCAGCAGCCAGGTCGGTGGGACAGGGAAAGGTGGCTACACCTTC.